This T cell receptor beta chain appears in the sequencing data of a study of cytomegalovirus exposure and HLA in healthy donors. The CDR3 totals 16 residues. V lost 2 bases to trimming and J lost 0 bases; unmatched junction nucleotides: 3. CDR1 is GTSNPN and CDR2 is SVGIG in the germline V gene (reference sequence). With regard to this clone: No antigen is known for it.

With 60 Vbeta and 13 Jbeta primers, the PCR was carried out. Clones were read by immunoSEQ multiplex PCR, and TCRdb kept only the in-frame ones, dropping some. The data hold roughly 200,000 clones, with less than 85% observed a single time. Whole-study findings and limits: Common viral pathogens seemed, in a later analysis, to connect with several of the most significant clusters. In a later analysis, HLA-associated TCR beta chains were more clonally expanded than equally common others.

J is TRBJ1-3 and V is TRBV30, with 11 positions matching TRBD1. Sequencing was performed on PBMCs. The source is a boy aged 10-17 years in good health and CMV-seronegative. The CDR3 DNA follows: TGTGCCTGGAGTTACGGGACAGGGGGCTCTGGAAACACCATATATTTT. Translating gives CAWSYGTGGSGNTIYF.